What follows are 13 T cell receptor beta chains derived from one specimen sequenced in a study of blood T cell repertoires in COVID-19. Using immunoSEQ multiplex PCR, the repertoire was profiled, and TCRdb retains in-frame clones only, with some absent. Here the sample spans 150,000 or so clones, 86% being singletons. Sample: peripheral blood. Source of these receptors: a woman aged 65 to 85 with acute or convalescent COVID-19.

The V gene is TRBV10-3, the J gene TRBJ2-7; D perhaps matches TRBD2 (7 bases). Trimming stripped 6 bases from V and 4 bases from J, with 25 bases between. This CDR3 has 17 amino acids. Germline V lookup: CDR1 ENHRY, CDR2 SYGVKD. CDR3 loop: CAISRTAVQAGGYEQYF. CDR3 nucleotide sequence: TGTGCCATCAGCCGGACAGCGGTTCAAGCCGGGGGGTACGAGCAGTACTTC.

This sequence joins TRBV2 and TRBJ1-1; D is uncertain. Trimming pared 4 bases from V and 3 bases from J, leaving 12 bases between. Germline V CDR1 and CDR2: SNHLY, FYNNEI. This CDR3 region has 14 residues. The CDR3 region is CASSVRNGYTEAFF. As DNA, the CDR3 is TGTGCCAGCAGTGTCCGGAACGGGTACACTGAAGCTTTCTTT.

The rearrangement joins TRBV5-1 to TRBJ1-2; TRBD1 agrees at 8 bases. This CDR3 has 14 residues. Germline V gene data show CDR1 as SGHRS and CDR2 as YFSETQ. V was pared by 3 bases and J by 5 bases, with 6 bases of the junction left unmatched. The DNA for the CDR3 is TGCGCCAGCAGCTCCCAAGGACAGGGATATGGCTACACCTTC. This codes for CASSSQGQGYGYTF.

The CDR3 sequence: CASGRQGDQPQHF. CDR3 nucleotide sequence: TGTGCCAGCGGAAGACAGGGAGACCAGCCCCAGCATTTT. This chain connects TRBV12-3 or TRBV12-4 to TRBJ1-5, with 7 bases identical to TRBD1. The V segment lost 8 bases and the J segment 7 bases; nucleotides outside the gene matches: 8. This CDR3 spans 13 amino acids.

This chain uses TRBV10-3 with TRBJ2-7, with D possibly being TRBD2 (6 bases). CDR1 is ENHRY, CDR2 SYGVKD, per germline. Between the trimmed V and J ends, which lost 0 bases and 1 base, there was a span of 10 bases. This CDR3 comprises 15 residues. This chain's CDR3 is CAISESVGGSYEQYF. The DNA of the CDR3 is TGTGCCATCAGTGAGTCGGTCGGGGGTTCCTACGAGCAGTACTTC.

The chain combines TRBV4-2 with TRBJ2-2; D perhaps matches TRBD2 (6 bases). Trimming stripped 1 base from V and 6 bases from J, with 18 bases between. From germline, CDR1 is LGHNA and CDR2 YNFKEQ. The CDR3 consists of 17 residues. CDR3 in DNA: TGTGCCAGCAGCCAAGGGGCCAAGCGTGGGGGGTCCGGGGAGCTGTTTTTT. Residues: CASSQGAKRGGSGELFF.

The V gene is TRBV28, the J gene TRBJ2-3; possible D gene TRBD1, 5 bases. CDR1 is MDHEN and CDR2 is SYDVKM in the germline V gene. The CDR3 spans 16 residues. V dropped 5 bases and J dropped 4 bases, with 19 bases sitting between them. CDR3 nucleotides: TGTGCCAGCAGTCCTCCCCGGACATTCTGGGCAGATACGCAGTATTTT. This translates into CASSPPRTFWADTQYF.

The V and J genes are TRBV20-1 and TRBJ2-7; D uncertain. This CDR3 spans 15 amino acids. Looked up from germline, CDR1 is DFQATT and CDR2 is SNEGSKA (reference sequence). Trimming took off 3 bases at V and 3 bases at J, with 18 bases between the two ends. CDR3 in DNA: TGCAGTGCTAGTTTTAGGTCAGGTTCACTCTACGAGCAGTACTTC. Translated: CSASFRSGSLYEQYF.

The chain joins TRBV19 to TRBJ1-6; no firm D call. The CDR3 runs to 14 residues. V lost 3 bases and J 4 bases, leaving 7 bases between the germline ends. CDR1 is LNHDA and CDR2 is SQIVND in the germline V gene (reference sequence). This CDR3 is CASSILQYNSPLHF. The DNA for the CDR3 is TGTGCCAGTAGTATCTTACAATATAATTCACCCCTCCACTTT.

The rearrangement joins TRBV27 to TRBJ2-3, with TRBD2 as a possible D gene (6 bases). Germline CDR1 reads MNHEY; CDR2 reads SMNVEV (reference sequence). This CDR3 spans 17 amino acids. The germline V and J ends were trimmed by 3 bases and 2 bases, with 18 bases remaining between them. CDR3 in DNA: TGTGCCAGCAGTTTGGAGGGTGTGGGGCAGGTCACAGATACGCAGTATTTT. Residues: CASSLEGVGQVTDTQYF.

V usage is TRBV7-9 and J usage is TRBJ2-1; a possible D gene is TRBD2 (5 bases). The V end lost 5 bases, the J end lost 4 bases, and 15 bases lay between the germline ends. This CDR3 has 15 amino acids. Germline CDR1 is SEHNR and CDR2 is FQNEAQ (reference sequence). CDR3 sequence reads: CASSRQSGSYNEQFF. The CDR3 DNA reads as TGTGCCAGCAGCCGCCAGTCGGGGTCTTACAATGAGCAGTTCTTC.

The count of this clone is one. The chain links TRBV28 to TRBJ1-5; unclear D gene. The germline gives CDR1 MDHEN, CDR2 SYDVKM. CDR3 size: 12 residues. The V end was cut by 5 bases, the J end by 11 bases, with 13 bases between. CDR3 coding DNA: TGTGCCAGCAGTGGGCAGTATAGGTCCCAGCATTTT. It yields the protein CASSGQYRSQHF. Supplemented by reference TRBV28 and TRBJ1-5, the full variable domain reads DVKVTQSSRYLVKRTGEKVFLECVQDMDHENMFWYRQDPGLGLRLIYFSYDVKMKEKGDIPEGYSVSREKKERFSLILESASTNQTSMYLCASSGQYRSQHFGDGTRLSIL.

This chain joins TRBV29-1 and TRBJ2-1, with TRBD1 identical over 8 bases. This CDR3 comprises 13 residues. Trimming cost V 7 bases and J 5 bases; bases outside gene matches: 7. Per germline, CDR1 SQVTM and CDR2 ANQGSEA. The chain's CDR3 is CSARQGPDNEQFF. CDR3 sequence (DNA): TGCAGCGCCAGACAGGGGCCCGACAATGAGCAGTTCTTC.